This T cell receptor beta chain was observed in a study of PD-1 blockade in classical Hodgkin lymphoma. With respect to this clone: Its antigen is unknown.

Assay used: immunoSEQ multiplex PCR; TCRdb lists only in-frame clones, some missing. In the table there are over 25,000 clones, around four fifths of which are singletons. Every single patient, without exception, relapsed after autologous stem cell transplantation, and brentuximab vedotin exposure varied. Under best response, outcomes were complete response, partial response or progressive disease. General observations from the study: What caused the repertoire differences, perhaps disease activity or prior therapy, remains undefined. Relapsed/refractory patients reportedly had the lowest baseline TCR diversity, below newly diagnosed patients, who were below healthy donors. A significant rise in TCR diversity was seen by C4D1 for CD4+ cells but not for CD8+ cells.

Germline V gives CDR1 LNHDA, CDR2 SQIVND (reference sequence). V gave up 3 bases and J gave up 8 bases, with 10 bases separating them. This CDR3 is built from 13 residues. V and J are TRBV19 and TRBJ1-4; D uncertain. The sequence was obtained from a human donor with classical Hodgkin lymphoma. The specimen was peripheral blood mononuclear cells (PBMCs), collected before the second cycle of nivolumab. CDR3 sequence: CASSIMTNEKLFF. The DNA of the CDR3 is TGTGCCAGTAGTATTATGACAAACGAAAAACTGTTTTTT.